The present entry profiles one T cell receptor (beta chain) with its context. Its antigen is currently unknown. The germline CDR1 and CDR2 sequences are SGHTA and FQGTGA. The CDR3 sequence is 13 residues long. Trimming stripped 5 bases from V and 0 bases from J, with 6 bases between. The data were obtained in a study of cytomegalovirus exposure and HLA in healthy donors. The overall study: The 500 to 850 first-cohort repertoires and the 100 to 150 validation repertoires shared the same platform, a later analysis reported. Study-level points and caveats: Rare sequences made up most TCRs, while some public TCRs were found in many donors. Cytomegalovirus status, reportedly, was diagnosed with high specificity and sensitivity by the classifier.

Libraries were prepared by immunoSEQ multiplex PCR; TCRdb keeps only in-frame clonotypes and omits some of them. Of around 60,000 clones in the sample, around 96% were seen once. This TCR derives from a woman between 18 and 29 years old in good health and CMV-seronegative. The sequenced sample consisted of PBMCs. This chain uses TRBV7-3 with TRBJ2-3; D not resolved. CDR3 DNA sequence: TGTGCCAGCAGCACCACTAGCACAGATACGCAGTATTTT. It yields the protein CASSTTSTDTQYF. The variable domain in full, with the rest retrieved from reference TRBV7-3 and TRBJ2-3, is GAGVSQTPSNKVTEKGKYVELRCDPISGHTALYWYRQSLGQGPEFLIYFQGTGAADDSGLPNDRFFAVRPEGSVSTLKIQRTERGDSAVYLCASSTTSTDTQYFGPGTRLTVL.